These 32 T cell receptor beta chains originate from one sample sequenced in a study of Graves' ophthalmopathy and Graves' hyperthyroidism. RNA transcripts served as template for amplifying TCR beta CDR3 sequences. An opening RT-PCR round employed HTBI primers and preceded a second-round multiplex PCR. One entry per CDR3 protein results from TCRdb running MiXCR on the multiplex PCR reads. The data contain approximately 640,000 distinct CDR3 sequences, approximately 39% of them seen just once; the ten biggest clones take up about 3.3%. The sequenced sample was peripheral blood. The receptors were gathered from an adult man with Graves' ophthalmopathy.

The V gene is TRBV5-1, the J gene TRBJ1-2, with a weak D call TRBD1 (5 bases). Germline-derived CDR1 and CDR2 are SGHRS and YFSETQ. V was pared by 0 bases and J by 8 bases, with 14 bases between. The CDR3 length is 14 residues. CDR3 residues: CASSLGGSSPGYTF. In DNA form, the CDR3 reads TGCGCCAGCAGCTTGGGGGGGTCCTCCCCAGGCTACACCTTC.

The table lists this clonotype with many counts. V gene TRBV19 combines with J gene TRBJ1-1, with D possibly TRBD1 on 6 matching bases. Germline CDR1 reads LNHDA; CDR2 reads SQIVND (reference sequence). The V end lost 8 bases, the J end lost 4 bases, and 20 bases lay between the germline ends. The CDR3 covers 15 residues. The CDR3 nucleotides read TGTGCCAGTCACCCTCTGGGGGGGGCGGCCACTGAAGCTTTCTTT. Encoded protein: CASHPLGGAATEAFF.

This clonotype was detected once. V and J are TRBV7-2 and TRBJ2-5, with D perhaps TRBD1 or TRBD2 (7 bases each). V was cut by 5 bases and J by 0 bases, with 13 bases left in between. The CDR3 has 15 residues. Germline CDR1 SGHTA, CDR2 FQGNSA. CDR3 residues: CASSPGGAYQETQYF. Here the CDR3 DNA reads TGTGCCAGCAGCCCAGGGGGGGCCTACCAAGAGACCCAGTACTTC.

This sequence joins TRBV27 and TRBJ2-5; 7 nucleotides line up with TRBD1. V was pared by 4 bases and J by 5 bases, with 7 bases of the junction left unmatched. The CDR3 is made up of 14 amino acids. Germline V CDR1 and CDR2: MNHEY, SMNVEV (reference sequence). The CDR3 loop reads CASSSLTGTETQYF. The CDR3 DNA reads TGTGCCAGCAGTTCCCTGACAGGGACGGAGACCCAGTACTTC.

In DNA form, the CDR3 reads TGTGCCAGCAGTGCGGCCGGGACCGGCGAGGGCACCATATATTTT. It yields the protein CASSAAGTGEGTIYF. This chain links TRBV27 with TRBJ1-3; D possibly corresponds to TRBD1 (5 bases). The CDR3 is made up of 15 amino acids. Trimming pared 5 bases from V and 9 bases from J, leaving 20 bases between. CDR1 is MNHEY, CDR2 SMNVEV, per germline (reference sequence).

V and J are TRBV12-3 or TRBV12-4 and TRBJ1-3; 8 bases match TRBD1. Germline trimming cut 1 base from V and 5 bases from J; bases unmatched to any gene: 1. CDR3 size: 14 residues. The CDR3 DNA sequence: TGTGCCAGCAGTTTAGGACAGGGGAGAAACACCATATATTTT. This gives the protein CASSLGQGRNTIYF.

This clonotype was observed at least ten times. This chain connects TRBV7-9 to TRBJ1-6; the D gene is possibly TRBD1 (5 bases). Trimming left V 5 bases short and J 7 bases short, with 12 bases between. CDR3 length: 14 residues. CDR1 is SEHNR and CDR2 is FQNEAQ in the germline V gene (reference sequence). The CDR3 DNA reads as TGTGCCAGCAGCATCCGGGACGGGAATTCACCCCTCCACTTT. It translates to CASSIRDGNSPLHF.

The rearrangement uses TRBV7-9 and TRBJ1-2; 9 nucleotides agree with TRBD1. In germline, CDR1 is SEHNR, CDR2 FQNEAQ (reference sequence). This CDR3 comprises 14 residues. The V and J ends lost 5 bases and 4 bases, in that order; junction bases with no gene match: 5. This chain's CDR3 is CASSVRQGGYGYTF. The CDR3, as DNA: TGTGCCAGCAGCGTAAGACAGGGGGGCTATGGCTACACCTTC.

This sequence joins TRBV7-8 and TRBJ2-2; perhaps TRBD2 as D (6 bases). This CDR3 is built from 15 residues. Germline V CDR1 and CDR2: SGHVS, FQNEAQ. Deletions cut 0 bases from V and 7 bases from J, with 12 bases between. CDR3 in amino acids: CASSLAGGAHGELFF. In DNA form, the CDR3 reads TGTGCCAGCAGCTTAGCGGGGGGAGCCCACGGGGAGCTGTTTTTT.

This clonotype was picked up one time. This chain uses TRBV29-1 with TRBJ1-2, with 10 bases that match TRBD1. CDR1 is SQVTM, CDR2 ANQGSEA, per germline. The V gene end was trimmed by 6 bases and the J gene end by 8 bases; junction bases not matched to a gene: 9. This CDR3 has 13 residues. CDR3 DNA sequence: TGCAGCGTCGGGAGACAGGGGGCTGGAGGCTACACCTTC. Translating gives CSVGRQGAGGYTF.

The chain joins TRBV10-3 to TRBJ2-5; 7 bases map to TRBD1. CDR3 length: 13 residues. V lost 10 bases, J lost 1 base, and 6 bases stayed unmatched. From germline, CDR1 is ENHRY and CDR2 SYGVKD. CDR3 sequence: CATTGVGQETQYF. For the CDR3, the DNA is TGTGCCACCACAGGGGTGGGCCAAGAGACCCAGTACTTC.

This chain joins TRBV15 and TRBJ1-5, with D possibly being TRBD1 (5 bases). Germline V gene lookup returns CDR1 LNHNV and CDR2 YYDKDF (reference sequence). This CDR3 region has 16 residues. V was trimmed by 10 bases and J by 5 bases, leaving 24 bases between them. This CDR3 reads CASSLAGGGPYQPQHF. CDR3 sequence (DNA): TGTGCCAGCAGTTTAGCGGGGGGGGGACCCTATCAGCCCCAGCATTTT.

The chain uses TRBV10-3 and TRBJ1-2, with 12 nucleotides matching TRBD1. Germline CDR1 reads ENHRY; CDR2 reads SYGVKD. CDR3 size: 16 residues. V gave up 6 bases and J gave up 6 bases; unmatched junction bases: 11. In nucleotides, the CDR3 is TGTGCCATCAGCGACTTTGCTGGGACAGGGGGCGATGGCTACACCTTC. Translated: CAISDFAGTGGDGYTF.

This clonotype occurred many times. The CDR3 here is CASSLIGDKGETQYF. In nucleotides, the CDR3 is TGTGCCAGCAGCTTAATTGGGGACAAGGGGGAGACCCAGTACTTC. The chain links TRBV7-3 to TRBJ2-5; maybe TRBD1 (6 bases). The CDR3 is 15 amino acids. Trimming pared 1 base from V and 5 bases from J, leaving 14 bases between. The V gene's germline CDR1 is SGHTA and CDR2 FQGTGA. The complete variable domain, with remaining parts taken from reference TRBV7-3 and TRBJ2-5, reads GAGVSQTPSNKVTEKGKYVELRCDPISGHTALYWYRQSLGQGPEFLIYFQGTGAADDSGLPNDRFFAVRPEGSVSTLKIQRTERGDSAVYLCASSLIGDKGETQYFGPGTRLLVL.

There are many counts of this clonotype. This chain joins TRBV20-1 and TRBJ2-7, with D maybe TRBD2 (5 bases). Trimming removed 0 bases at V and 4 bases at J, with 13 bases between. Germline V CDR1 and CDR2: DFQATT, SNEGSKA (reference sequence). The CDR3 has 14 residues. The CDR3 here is CSARDRKRTYEQYF. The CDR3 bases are TGCAGTGCTAGAGATCGGAAGAGGACTTACGAGCAGTACTTC.

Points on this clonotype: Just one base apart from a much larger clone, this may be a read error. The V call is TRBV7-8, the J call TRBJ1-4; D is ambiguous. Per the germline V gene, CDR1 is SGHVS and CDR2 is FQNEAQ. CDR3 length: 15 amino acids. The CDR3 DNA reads TGTGCCGGCAGCCAAGACCGCTTCAGGATGGAAAAACTGTTTTTT. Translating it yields CAGSQDRFRMEKLFF.

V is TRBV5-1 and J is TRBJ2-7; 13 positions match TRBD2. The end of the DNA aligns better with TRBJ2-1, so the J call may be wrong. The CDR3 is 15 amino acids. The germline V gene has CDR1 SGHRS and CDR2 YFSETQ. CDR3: CASRGLAGVRNEQFF. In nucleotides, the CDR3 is TGCGCCAGCAGAGGACTAGCGGGAGTTAGGAATGAGCAGTTCTTC.

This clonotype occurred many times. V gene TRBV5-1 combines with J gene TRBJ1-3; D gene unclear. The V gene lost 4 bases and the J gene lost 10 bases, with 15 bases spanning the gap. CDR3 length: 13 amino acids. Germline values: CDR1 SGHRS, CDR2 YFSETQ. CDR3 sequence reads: CASSRWEGSTIYF. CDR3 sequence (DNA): TGCGCCAGCAGCCGTTGGGAGGGCAGTACCATATATTTT. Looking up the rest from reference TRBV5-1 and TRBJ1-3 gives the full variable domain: KAGVTQTPRYLIKTRGQQVTLSCSPISGHRSVSWYQQTPGQGLQFLFEYFSETQRNKGNFPGRFSGRQFSNSRSEMNVSTLELGDSALYLCASSRWEGSTIYFGEGSWLTVV.

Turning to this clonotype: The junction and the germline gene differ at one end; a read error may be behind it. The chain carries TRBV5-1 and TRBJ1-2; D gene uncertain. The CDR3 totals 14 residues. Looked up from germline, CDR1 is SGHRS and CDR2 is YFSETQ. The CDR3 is CASGLDARGHGYTF. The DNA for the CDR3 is TGCGCCAGCGGCTTGGACGCGCGGGGTCATGGCTACACCTTC.

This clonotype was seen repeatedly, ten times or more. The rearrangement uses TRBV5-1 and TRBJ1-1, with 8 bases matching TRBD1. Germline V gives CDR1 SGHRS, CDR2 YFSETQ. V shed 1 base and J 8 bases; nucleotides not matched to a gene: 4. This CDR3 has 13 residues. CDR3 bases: TGCGCCAGCAGCTTGCCAGGGGGCGCCGAAGCTTTCTTT. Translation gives CASSLPGGAEAFF.

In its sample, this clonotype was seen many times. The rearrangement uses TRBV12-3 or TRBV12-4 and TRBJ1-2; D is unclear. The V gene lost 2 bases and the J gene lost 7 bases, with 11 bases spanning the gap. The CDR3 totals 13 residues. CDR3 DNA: TGTGCCAGCAGTTTATTTCGGGGTAGTGGCTACACCTTC. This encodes CASSLFRGSGYTF.

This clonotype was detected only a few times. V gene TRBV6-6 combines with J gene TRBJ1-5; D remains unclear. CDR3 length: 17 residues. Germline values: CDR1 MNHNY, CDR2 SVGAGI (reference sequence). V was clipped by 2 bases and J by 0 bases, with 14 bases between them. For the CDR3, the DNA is TGTGCCAGCAGTTACGGCCTAGACGGTTATAGCAATCAGCCCCAGCATTTT. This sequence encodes CASSYGLDGYSNQPQHF.

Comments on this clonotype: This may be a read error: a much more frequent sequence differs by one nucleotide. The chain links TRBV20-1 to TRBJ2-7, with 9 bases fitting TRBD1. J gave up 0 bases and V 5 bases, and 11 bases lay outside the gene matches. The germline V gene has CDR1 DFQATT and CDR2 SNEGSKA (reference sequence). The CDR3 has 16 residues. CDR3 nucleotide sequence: TGCAGTGCTCCCCGCTCCGGGACAGGGAGCTCCTACGAGCAGTACTTC. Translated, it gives CSAPRSGTGSSYEQYF.

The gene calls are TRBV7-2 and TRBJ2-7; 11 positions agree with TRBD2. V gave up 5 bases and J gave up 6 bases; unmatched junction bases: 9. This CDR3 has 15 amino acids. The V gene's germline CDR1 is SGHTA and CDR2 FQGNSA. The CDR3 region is CASSVTLAGVFEQYF. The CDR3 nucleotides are TGTGCCAGCAGCGTTACACTAGCGGGAGTGTTCGAGCAGTACTTC.

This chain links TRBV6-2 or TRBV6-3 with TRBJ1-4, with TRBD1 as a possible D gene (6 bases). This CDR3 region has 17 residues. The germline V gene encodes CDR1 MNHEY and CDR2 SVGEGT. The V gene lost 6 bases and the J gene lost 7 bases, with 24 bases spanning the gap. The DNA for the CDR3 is TGTGCCAGCAGCTTGGGGTTACAGGGTTTCGGGGGTGAAAAACTGTTTTTT. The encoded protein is CASSLGLQGFGGEKLFF.

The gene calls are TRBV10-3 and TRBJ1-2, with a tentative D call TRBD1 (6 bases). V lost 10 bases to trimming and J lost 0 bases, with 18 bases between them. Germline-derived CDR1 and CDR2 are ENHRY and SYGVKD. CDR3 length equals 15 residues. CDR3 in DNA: TGTGCCAGTCACTCGGGAGGGGGATCTAACTATGGCTACACCTTC. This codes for CASHSGGGSNYGYTF.

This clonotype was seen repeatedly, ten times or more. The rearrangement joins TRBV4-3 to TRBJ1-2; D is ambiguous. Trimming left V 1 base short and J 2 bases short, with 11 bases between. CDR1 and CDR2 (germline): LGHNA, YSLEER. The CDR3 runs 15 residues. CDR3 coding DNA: TGCGCCAGCAGCCAAGGCCGAACGGCAAACTATGGCTACACCTTC. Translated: CASSQGRTANYGYTF.

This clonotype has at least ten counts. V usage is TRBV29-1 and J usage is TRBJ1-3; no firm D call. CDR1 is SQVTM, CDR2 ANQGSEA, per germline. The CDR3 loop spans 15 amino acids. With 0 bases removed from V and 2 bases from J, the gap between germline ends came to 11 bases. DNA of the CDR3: TGCAGCGTTGAAGATCAGAAATCTGCTGGAAACACCATATATTTT. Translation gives CSVEDQKSAGNTIYF.

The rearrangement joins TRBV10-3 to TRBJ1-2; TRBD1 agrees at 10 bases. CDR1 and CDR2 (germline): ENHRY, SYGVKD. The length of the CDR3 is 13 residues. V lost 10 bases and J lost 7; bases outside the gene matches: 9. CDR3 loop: CASRLGQGVGYTF. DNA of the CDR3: TGTGCCAGCAGACTCGGACAGGGGGTTGGCTACACCTTC.

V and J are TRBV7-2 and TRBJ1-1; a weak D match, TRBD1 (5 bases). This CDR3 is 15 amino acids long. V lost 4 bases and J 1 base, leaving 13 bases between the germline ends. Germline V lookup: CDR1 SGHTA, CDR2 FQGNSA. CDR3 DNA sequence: TGTGCCAGCAGCTCGCGACAGAGCCCGAACACTGAAGCTTTCTTT. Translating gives CASSSRQSPNTEAFF.

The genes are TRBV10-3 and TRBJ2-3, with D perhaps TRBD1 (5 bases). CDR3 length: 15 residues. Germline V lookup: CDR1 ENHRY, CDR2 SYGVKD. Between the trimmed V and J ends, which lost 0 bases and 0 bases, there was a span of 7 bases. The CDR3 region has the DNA TGTGCCATCAGTGAGTCAGGGGAAAGCACAGATACGCAGTATTTT. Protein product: CAISESGESTDTQYF.

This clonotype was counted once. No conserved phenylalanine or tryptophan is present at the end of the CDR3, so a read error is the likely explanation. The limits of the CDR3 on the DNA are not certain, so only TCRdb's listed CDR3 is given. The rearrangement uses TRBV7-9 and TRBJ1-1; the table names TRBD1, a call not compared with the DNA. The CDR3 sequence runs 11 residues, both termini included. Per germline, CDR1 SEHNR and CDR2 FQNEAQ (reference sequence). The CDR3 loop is CASSLKGTGLS.